The T cell receptor beta chain described here comes from a study of blood T cells in healthy people across ages. The CDR3 is made up of 13 amino acids. Looked up from germline, CDR1 is DFQATT and CDR2 is SNEGSKA (reference sequence). J lost 4 bases, V lost 6 bases, and 7 bases had no gene match. A few counts support this clonotype. PCR was performed a second time for about 7 to 11 cycles using a sample-barcoded 5' primer and a J-beta primer mix. From the 5' RACE reads, TCRdb called clonotypes with MiXCR, one entry per CDR3 protein. The table records over 550,000 distinct CDR3 sequences, about 30% of them present only once.

This chain connects TRBV20-1 to TRBJ2-7; 9 bases fit TRBD1. The specimen sequenced was blood. This receptor was identified in a woman aged 80 or over in good health. The CDR3 nucleotides are TGCAGTGCCTGGACAGGGGTGAAATACGAGCAGTACTTC. Amino acids: CSAWTGVKYEQYF.